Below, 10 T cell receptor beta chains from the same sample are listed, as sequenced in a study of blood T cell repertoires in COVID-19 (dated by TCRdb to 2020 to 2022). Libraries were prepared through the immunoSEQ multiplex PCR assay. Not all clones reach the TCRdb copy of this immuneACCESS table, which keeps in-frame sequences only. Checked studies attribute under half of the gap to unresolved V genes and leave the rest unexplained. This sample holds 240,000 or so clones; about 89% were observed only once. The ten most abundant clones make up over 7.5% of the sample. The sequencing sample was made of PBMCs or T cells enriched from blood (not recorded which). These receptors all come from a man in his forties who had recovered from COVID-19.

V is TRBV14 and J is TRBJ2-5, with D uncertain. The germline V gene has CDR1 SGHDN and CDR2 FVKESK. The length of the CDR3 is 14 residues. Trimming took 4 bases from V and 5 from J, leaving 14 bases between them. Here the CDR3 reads CASSLGQPWETQYF. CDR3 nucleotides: TGTGCCAGCAGCCTTGGCCAACCTTGGGAGACCCAGTACTTC.

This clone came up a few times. The CDR3 nucleotides are TGTGCCAGCTTAACTACGAATAAGTATGAAGCTTTCTTT. It is translated as CASLTTNKYEAFF. The V gene is TRBV28, the J gene TRBJ1-1; no definite D call. The CDR3 extends over 13 amino acids. The V and J ends lost 8 bases and 7 bases respectively, with 17 bases between them. Germline assignment: CDR1 MDHEN and CDR2 SYDVKM.

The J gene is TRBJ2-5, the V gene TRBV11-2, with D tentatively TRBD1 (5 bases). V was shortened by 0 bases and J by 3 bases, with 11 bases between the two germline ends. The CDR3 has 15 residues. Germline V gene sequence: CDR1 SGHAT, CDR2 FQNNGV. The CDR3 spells CASSLDIGREETQYF. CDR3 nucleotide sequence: TGTGCCAGCAGCTTAGATATCGGCAGGGAAGAGACCCAGTACTTC.

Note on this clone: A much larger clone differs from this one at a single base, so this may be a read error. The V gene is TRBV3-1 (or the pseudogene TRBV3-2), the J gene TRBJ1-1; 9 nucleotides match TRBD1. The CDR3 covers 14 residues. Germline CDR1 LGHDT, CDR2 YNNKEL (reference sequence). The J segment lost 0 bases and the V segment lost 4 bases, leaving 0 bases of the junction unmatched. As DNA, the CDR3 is TGTGCCAGCAGCCGGGACAGGGTGAACACTGAAGCTTTCTTT. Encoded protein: CASSRDRVNTEAFF.

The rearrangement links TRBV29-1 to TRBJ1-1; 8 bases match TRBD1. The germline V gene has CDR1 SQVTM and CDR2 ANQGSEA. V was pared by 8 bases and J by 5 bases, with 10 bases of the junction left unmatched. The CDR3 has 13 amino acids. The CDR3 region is CSSKTGVGTEAFF. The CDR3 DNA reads TGCAGCTCAAAGACAGGGGTGGGAACTGAAGCTTTCTTT.

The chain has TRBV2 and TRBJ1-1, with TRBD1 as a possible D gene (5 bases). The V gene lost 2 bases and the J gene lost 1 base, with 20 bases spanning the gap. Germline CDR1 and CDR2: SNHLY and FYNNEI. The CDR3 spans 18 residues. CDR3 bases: TGTGCCAGCAGTGAAAGGCGGCAGGCGGGGCTAAAGAACACTGAAGCTTTCTTT. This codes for CASSERRQAGLKNTEAFF.

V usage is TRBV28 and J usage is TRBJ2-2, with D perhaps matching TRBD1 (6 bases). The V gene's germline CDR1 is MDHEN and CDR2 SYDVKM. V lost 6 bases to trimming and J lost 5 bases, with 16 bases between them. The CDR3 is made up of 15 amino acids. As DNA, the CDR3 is TGTGCCAGCAGCAATATCAGGGGTAATACCGGGGAGCTGTTTTTT. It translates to CASSNIRGNTGELFF.

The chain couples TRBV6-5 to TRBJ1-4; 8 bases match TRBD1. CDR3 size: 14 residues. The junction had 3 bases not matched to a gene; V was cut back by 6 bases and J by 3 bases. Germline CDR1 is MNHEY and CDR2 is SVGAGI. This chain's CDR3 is CASRLGQANEKLFF. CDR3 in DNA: TGTGCCAGCAGACTGGGACAGGCTAATGAAAAACTGTTTTTT.

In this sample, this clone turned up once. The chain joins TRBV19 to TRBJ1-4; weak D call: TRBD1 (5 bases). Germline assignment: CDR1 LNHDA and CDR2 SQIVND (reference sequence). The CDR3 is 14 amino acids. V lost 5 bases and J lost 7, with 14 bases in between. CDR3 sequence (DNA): TGTGCCAGTAGTCTCCAATGGGGCAGTGAAAAACTGTTTTTT. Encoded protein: CASSLQWGSEKLFF.

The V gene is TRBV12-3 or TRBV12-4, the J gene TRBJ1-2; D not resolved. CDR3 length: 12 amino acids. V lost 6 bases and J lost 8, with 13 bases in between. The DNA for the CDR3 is TGTGCCAGCAGGGGCCCAGTCCTAGGCTACACCTTC. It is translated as CASRGPVLGYTF.